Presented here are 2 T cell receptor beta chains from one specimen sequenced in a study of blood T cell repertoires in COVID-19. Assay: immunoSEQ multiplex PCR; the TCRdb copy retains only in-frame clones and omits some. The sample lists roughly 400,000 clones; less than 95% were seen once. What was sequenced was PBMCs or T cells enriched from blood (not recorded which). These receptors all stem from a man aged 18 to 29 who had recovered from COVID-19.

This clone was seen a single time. For the CDR3, the DNA is TGTGCCATCAGTGGCGGGACGGCCAACACTGAAGCTTTCTTT. It yields the protein CAISGGTANTEAFF. This chain joins TRBV10-3 and TRBJ1-1; possibly TRBD1 for D (5 bases). The ends were cut back, 4 bases at V and 2 bases at J, with 11 bases in the middle. Germline values: CDR1 ENHRY, CDR2 SYGVKD. The CDR3 consists of 14 residues.

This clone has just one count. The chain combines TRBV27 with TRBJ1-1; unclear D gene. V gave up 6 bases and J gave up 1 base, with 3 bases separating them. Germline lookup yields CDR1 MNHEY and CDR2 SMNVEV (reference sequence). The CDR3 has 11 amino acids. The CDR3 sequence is CASRQNTEAFF. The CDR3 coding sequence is TGTGCCAGCAGACAGAACACTGAAGCTTTCTTT.